Listed below are T cell receptor beta chains from one sample, sequenced in a study of blood T cell repertoires in COVID-19. Profiling relied on immunoSEQ multiplex PCR, and the TCRdb table lists in-frame clones only, not all of them. The sample contains nearly 200,000 clones, 84% of which appear only once. Sequenced input: peripheral blood. Receptor source: a woman aged 65 to 85 with active or convalescent COVID-19. The CDR3 runs from the conserved cysteine through the conserved F or W. A D gene is named only where the DNA matches it firmly. Rows give clone size only sometimes, using once, few, many, or a class for an expanded clone.

j_call d_call clone_size v_call cdr3_aa cdr3_nt
TRBJ2-5 TRBD1 - TRBV2 CASSEEQGVETQYF TGTGCCAGCAGCGAGGAACAGGGGGTGGAGACCCAGTACTTC
TRBJ1-5 - few TRBV28 CASTGGGNQPQHF TGTGCCAGCACCGGGGGAGGGAATCAGCCCCAGCATTTT
TRBJ2-1 TRBD2 - TRBV5-1 CASSPPPSGRSAPAYNEQFF TGCGCCAGCAGCCCTCCTCCTAGCGGGAGGTCCGCCCCTGCCTACAATGAGCAGTTCTTC
TRBJ1-5 - - TRBV19 CASSDNAGGSNQPQHF TGTGCCAGTAGCGACAACGCGGGTGGGAGCAATCAGCCCCAGCATTTT
TRBJ1-5 - - TRBV15 CATSFAVGRGGQPQHF TGTGCCACCAGCTTCGCGGTGGGGCGAGGGGGTCAGCCCCAGCATTTT
TRBJ2-3 - - TRBV7-2 CASSRRGDTQYF TGTGCCAGCAGCCGTAGGGGAGATACGCAGTATTTT
TRBJ1-1 - - TRBV15 CATLLPGTEAFF TGTGCCACTTTACTACCAGGGACTGAAGCTTTCTTT
TRBJ1-2 TRBD1 - TRBV4-1 CASSLHHLDRPNYGYTF TGCGCCAGCAGTCTTCACCACCTGGACAGGCCCAACTATGGCTACACCTTC
TRBJ1-2 - - TRBV3-1/TRBV3-2 CASRQGTIDYGYTF TGTGCCAGCAGACAGGGTACGATAGACTATGGCTACACCTTC
TRBJ2-1 - - TRBV6-5 CASSPTSFHQFF TGTGCCAGCAGCCCGACTAGTTTTCATCAGTTCTTC
TRBJ1-2 TRBD1 - TRBV5-1 CASSFGDRGSYGYTF TGCGCCAGCAGCTTCGGGGACAGGGGCTCATATGGCTACACCTTC
TRBJ1-4 - - TRBV7-2 CASSSGQINEKLFF TGTGCCAGCAGCTCCGGACAGATTAATGAAAAACTGTTTTTT
TRBJ1-1 - - TRBV6-5 CASSYLTGTRNTEAFF TGTGCCAGCAGTTACTTAACCGGGACAAGGAACACTGAAGCTTTCTTT
TRBJ2-5 - once TRBV5-1 CASGQQETQYF TGCGCCAGCGGACAGCAAGAGACCCAGTACTTC
TRBJ2-7 - - TRBV5-1 CASRPTSSYEQYF TGCGCCAGCAGACCGACTAGCTCCTACGAGCAGTACTTC
TRBJ2-3 - - TRBV27 CASTLGTDTQYF TGTGCCAGCACCCTTGGCACAGATACGCAGTATTTT
TRBJ2-7 - - TRBV12-3/TRBV12-4 CASSLEGTYEQYF TGTGCCAGCAGTTTAGAGGGGACCTACGAGCAGTACTTC
TRBJ2-1 - - TRBV10-3 CAISESLEGEWDEQFF TGTGCCATCAGTGAGTCTTTGGAGGGAGAGTGGGATGAGCAGTTCTTC
TRBJ1-1 - - TRBV6-5 CASRRNTEAFF TGTGCCAGCAGGAGGAACACTGAAGCTTTCTTT
TRBJ2-3 - - TRBV5-4 CASSLDDTTQYF TGTGCCAGCAGCTTGGACGACACTACGCAGTATTTT
TRBJ2-3 TRBD2 - TRBV7-3 CASSSPYPSTSGGGTDTQYF TGTGCCAGCAGCTCCCCTTACCCCTCGACTAGCGGAGGGGGCACAGATACGCAGTATTTT
TRBJ2-2 TRBD2 - TRBV7-3 CASSLMPPGGSGELFF TGTGCCAGCAGCTTAATGCCCCCCGGGGGGAGCGGGGAGCTGTTTTTT
TRBJ2-1 - once TRBV30 CAWRRGLDNEQFF TGTGCCTGGAGGCGGGGTCTCGACAATGAGCAGTTCTTC
TRBJ1-6 - - TRBV19 CASRTGSMGSPLHF TGTGCCAGTAGGACAGGATCCATGGGTTCACCCCTCCACTTT
TRBJ2-3 TRBD2 - TRBV10-3 CAISEGAGWSTDTQYF TGTGCCATCAGTGAGGGAGCGGGATGGAGCACAGATACGCAGTATTTT
TRBJ2-7 - - TRBV5-1 CASRPTQGYGSYEQYF TGCGCCAGCAGACCAACTCAGGGTTACGGCTCCTACGAGCAGTACTTC
TRBJ2-2 - - TRBV5-1 CASSRHLGQNTGELFF TGCGCCAGCAGCCGACATTTAGGACAGAACACCGGGGAGCTGTTTTTT
TRBJ2-1 TRBD2 - TRBV2 CASSEWTSGSFGEQFF TGTGCCAGCAGTGAGTGGACTAGCGGGAGTTTCGGTGAGCAGTTCTTC
TRBJ2-3 - - TRBV6-5 CASMGGPDTQYF TGTGCCAGCATGGGGGGGCCAGATACGCAGTATTTT
TRBJ2-1 TRBD1 few TRBV13 CASSLSRQGVNEQFF TGTGCCAGCAGCTTATCGAGACAGGGGGTGAATGAGCAGTTCTTC
TRBJ2-1 TRBD2 many TRBV5-1 CASSLELAGGSNEQFF TGCGCCAGCAGCTTGGAACTAGCGGGAGGAAGCAATGAGCAGTTCTTC
TRBJ2-3 TRBD2 - TRBV9 CASSVGGRTDTQYF TGTGCCAGCAGCGTAGGCGGGAGAACAGATACGCAGTATTTT
TRBJ1-3 - - TRBV6-5 CASSFQGGNTIYF TGTGCCAGCAGTTTTCAGGGTGGAAACACCATATATTTT
TRBJ2-5 TRBD2 - TRBV5-1 CATRPGGVNQETQYF TGCGCCACCCGGCCGGGGGGGGTCAACCAAGAGACCCAGTACTTC
TRBJ2-1 TRBD1 - TRBV14 CASSQGQGFRSKQFF TGTGCCAGCAGCCAGGGACAGGGATTCCGCAGCAAGCAGTTCTTC
TRBJ2-7 TRBD2 - TRBV3-1/TRBV3-2 CASSLTSGYEQYF TGTGCCAGCAGCCTGACTAGCGGGTACGAGCAGTACTTC
TRBJ1-1 TRBD1 - TRBV7-8 CASSPGTANTEAFF TGTGCCAGCAGCCCCGGGACAGCGAACACTGAAGCTTTCTTT
TRBJ1-4 TRBD1 - TRBV7-2 CASSYSGGREKLFF TGTGCCAGCAGCTACTCAGGGGGCCGTGAAAAACTGTTTTTT
TRBJ2-1 TRBD2 - TRBV4-1 CASSLSSGSTYNEQFF TGCGCCAGCAGCCTTTCTAGCGGGAGCACCTACAATGAGCAGTTCTTC
TRBJ2-5 - - TRBV27 CASSLRGHQYQETQYF TGTGCCAGCAGTTTAAGGGGACATCAGTACCAAGAGACCCAGTACTTC